There are a few counts of the clone carrying this T cell receptor beta chain. Antigen: not known. The CDR3 covers 12 residues. Germline V lookup: CDR1 MNHNS, CDR2 SASEGT. V was clipped by 6 bases and J by 4 bases, with 9 bases between them. As for treatment: roughly ten-day PBMC culture with coronavirus spike peptide pools or control peptides (ViraFEST assay). Cultured CD4+ T-cell DNA underwent Oncomine TCR Beta short-read sequencing. Researchers extracted genomic DNA from CD4+ T cells that had been cultured. Each CDR3 protein is one row after TCRdb ran MiXCR on the PCR reads. Altogether about 14,000 distinct CDR3 sequences are present, less than 65% being singletons, with the ten largest covering 8.5% to 12%. The sample belongs to a study of vaccination and CD4 T cells after COVID-19. About the study: The post-COVID samples were taken a median around 100 days after diagnosis, anywhere from 35 to 161.

This receptor was taken from a human donor who had recovered from COVID-19. The chain has TRBV6-1 and TRBJ1-2; D ambiguous. The sequencing here drew on CD4+ T cells from blood, cultured in vitro, taken before SARS-CoV-2 vaccination. The CDR3 sequence is CASSAVGYGYTF. The CDR3, as DNA: TGTGCCAGCAGCGCAGTGGGCTATGGCTACACCTTC.